This T cell receptor beta chain is drawn from a study of CD8 T cells in ankylosing spondylitis. TCRdb re-derived calls from the 5' RACE reads in MiXCR, one entry per CDR3 protein. The sample lists a few hundred thousand distinct CDR3 sequences; 20% were seen once. This clonotype was seen more than once but under ten times. The germline V gene encodes CDR1 SNHLY and CDR2 FYNNEI. This CDR3 has 15 residues. V lost 4 bases, J lost 5 bases, and 15 bases lay in between. V usage is TRBV2 and J usage is TRBJ2-1; D call uncertain. Sample: blood, either unsorted or a sorted T cell fraction (not recorded which). The source is a female donor with ankylosing spondylitis or in good health (not recorded which). In DNA form, the CDR3 reads TGTGCCAGCAGTGCAAACTCCGGTGGCCACAATGAGCAGTTCTTC. Translating it yields CASSANSGGHNEQFF.